These 22 T cell receptor beta chains originate from one sample sequenced in a study of OX40 agonist ivuxolimab in advanced cancers. Profiled with immunoSEQ multiplex PCR; TCRdb holds only in-frame clones, not every one. Of nearly 65,000 clones in the sample, roughly nine tenths were seen once. The sequencing here drew on CD4+ or CD8+ T cells sorted from blood, taken in a trial of the OX40 agonist ivuxolimab. The receptor source for this set is an adult with an advanced solid tumor such as melanoma, head and neck, liver or kidney cancer.

J is TRBJ2-5 and V is TRBV6-7, with D unresolved. TRBV6-7 carries the ORF label, with uncertain function. V was trimmed by 0 bases and J by 3 bases, leaving 14 bases between them. The CDR3 is 16 residues long. CDR3 nucleotides: TGTGCCAGCAGTTACTCAGGTAGGGCTCATGAAGAGACCCAGTACTTC. Amino acids: CASSYSGRAHEETQYF.

Note on this clone: An end of the junction does not agree with germline; a read error may underlie this. J is TRBJ2-3 and V is TRBV7-7; tentatively, D is TRBD1 or TRBD2 (5 bases each). The CDR3 sequence is 16 residues long. Per germline, CDR1 SSHAT and CDR2 FNYEAQ (reference sequence). The CDR3 sequence: CASSFMSRDRTDTQYF. As DNA, the CDR3 is TGTGCTAGCAGCTTTATGAGTCGGGACCGCACAGATACGCAGTATTTT.

V usage is TRBV19 and J usage is TRBJ1-1, with 8 bases that match TRBD1. The length of the CDR3 is 15 residues. J gave up 0 bases and V 5 bases, and 5 bases lay outside the gene matches. CDR1 is LNHDA, CDR2 SQIVND, per germline (reference sequence). The CDR3 bases are TGTGCCAGTAGTGCGGGACAGGTTATGAACACTGAAGCTTTCTTT. Translating it yields CASSAGQVMNTEAFF.

The CDR3 bases are TGTGCCAGCAGTTTATGGCGGAGCTCCTACGAGCAGTACGTC. Protein: CASSLWRSSYEQYV. This chain uses TRBV28 with TRBJ2-7; D ambiguous. Germline V gives CDR1 MDHEN, CDR2 SYDVKM. The CDR3 length is 14 residues. With 0 bases removed from V and 0 bases from J, the gap between germline ends came to 6 bases.

DNA of the CDR3: TGCAGCGTTCCCCCCAGGGGCGGAGAGACCCAGTACTTC. This encodes CSVPPRGGETQYF. This chain connects TRBV29-1 to TRBJ2-5, with D perhaps matching TRBD1 (6 bases). CDR3 length equals 13 residues. CDR1 and CDR2 (germline): SQVTM, ANQGSEA. V was pared by 5 bases and J by 4 bases, with 14 bases between.

The count of this clone is one. The DNA of the CDR3 is TGTGCCAGCACCCCTAACAGGTTTTCCTATGGCTACACCTTC. Encoded protein: CASTPNRFSYGYTF. The chain has TRBV13 and TRBJ1-2; perhaps TRBD1 as D (5 bases). Per germline, CDR1 PRHDT and CDR2 FYEKMQ (reference sequence). Deletions cut 7 bases from V and 4 bases from J, with 16 bases between. This CDR3 is built from 14 residues.

The CDR3, as DNA: TGTGCCAGCAGTGAATGGTTGCCTCAGCCCCAGCATTTT. Translation: CASSEWLPQPQHF. The chain links TRBV6-1 to TRBJ1-5; unclear D gene. CDR1 MNHNS and CDR2 SASEGT come from the germline V gene. Trimming pared 2 bases from V and 6 bases from J, leaving 8 bases between. CDR3 length: 13 amino acids.

V gene TRBV21-1 combines with J gene TRBJ2-2; the listed D gene, TRBD1, was not tested against the DNA. TRBV21-1 has pseudogene status. The CDR3 covers 16 residues. CDR3 DNA: TGTGCCAGCAGCAAAGCCAGACGGGAAAACAGGGATAGGCTGTTTTTT. It codes for CASSKARRENRDRLFF.

The rearrangement links TRBV27 to TRBJ2-3; TRBD2 matches at 14 bases. Per the germline V gene, CDR1 is MNHEY and CDR2 is SMNVEV (reference sequence). V trimming: 4 bases; J trimming: 0 bases; junction bases outside the gene matches: 9. The CDR3 covers 19 residues. CDR3: CASSSFPTSGGVSTDTQYF. CDR3 DNA: TGTGCCAGCAGTTCCTTTCCGACTAGCGGGGGGGTTAGCACAGATACGCAGTATTTT.

This chain joins TRBV11-3 and TRBJ2-1; 10 nucleotides line up with TRBD2. With 3 bases clipped from V and 3 bases from J, the junction kept 2 bases outside the gene matches. The CDR3 consists of 15 residues. Germline V gene data show CDR1 as SGHNT and CDR2 as YENEEA. Here the CDR3 DNA reads TGTGCCAGCAGCTTCGGGACTAGCGTCTACAATGAGCAGTTCTTC. This translates into CASSFGTSVYNEQFF.

The V and J genes are TRBV28 and TRBJ2-5; 10 nucleotides align to TRBD1. Trimming cost V 4 bases and J 4 bases; bases outside gene matches: 3. CDR1 and CDR2 (germline): MDHEN, SYDVKM. The CDR3 totals 14 residues. The CDR3 DNA sequence: TGTGCCAGCAGTTCGGACAGGGGGGGAGAGACCCAGTACTTC. Translating gives CASSSDRGGETQYF.

The chain joins TRBV6-6 to TRBJ1-2; D perhaps matches TRBD1 (5 bases). Trimming cost V 1 base and J 4 bases, with 16 bases left between them. Germline lookup yields CDR1 MNHNY and CDR2 SVGAGI (reference sequence). The CDR3 is 16 amino acids. CDR3 residues: CASSYLGNGGSYGYTF. For the CDR3, the DNA is TGTGCCAGCAGTTACTTGGGAAATGGGGGGAGCTATGGCTACACCTTC.

The V gene is TRBV9, the J gene TRBJ1-2; D is possibly TRBD1 (5 bases). The V end was cut by 0 bases, the J end by 7 bases, with 19 bases between. Germline loops: CDR1 SGDLS, CDR2 YYNGEE. This CDR3 is 16 amino acids long. DNA of the CDR3: TGTGCCAGCAGCGTAGATGGGGACCATATCGCACGTGGCTACACCTTC. Translation gives CASSVDGDHIARGYTF.

As regards this clone: At one end the junction does not follow the germline gene, possibly because of a read error. This chain uses TRBV7-7 with TRBJ1-5; 7 bases are a match to TRBD1. The CDR3 loop spans 18 amino acids. CDR1 is SSHAT, CDR2 FNYEAQ, per germline (reference sequence). CDR3 coding DNA: TGTGCTAGCAGCCAGCCCCGCATCGACAGGGAAGTTGATCAGCCCCAGCATTTT. Translated: CASSQPRIDREVDQPQHF.

The V and J genes are TRBV5-6 and TRBJ2-2; 10 bases line up with TRBD2. CDR1 is SGHDT, CDR2 YYEEEE, per germline. J was trimmed by 7 bases and V by 0 bases; bases with no gene match: 3. This CDR3 region has 15 residues. CDR3 DNA: TGTGCCAGCAGCTTGGCGCTAGCGGGAGTCGGGGAGCTGTTTTTT. Translating it yields CASSLALAGVGELFF.

The rearrangement links TRBV13 to TRBJ2-7; D not resolved. The CDR3 runs to 13 residues. Germline V gene lookup returns CDR1 PRHDT and CDR2 FYEKMQ (reference sequence). V shed 5 bases and J shed 1 base, with 9 bases lying between them. CDR3 region: CASSPTRSYEQYF. Written as DNA, the CDR3 is TGTGCCAGCAGCCCCACTCGGTCCTACGAGCAGTACTTC.

The V and J genes are TRBV19 and TRBJ1-1; D unresolved. Trimming left V 3 bases short and J 4 bases short, with 9 bases between. The CDR3 has 13 residues. CDR1 is LNHDA, CDR2 SQIVND, per germline (reference sequence). In DNA, the CDR3 is TGTGCCAGTAGTATCAGCGGGCCCACTGAAGCTTTCTTT. It yields the protein CASSISGPTEAFF. Full variable domain (rest looked up from reference TRBV19 and TRBJ1-1): DGGITQSPKYLFRKEGQNVTLSCEQNLNHDAMYWYRQDPGQGLRLIYYSQIVNDFQKGDIAEGYSVSREKKESFPLTVTSAQKNPTAFYLCASSISGPTEAFFGQGTRLTVV.

The chain recombines TRBV27 with TRBJ2-7, with D possibly being TRBD2 (6 bases). Germline CDR1 reads MNHEY; CDR2 reads SMNVEV (reference sequence). This CDR3 spans 14 amino acids. Trimming left V 3 bases short and J 3 bases short, with 12 bases between. The DNA of the CDR3 is TGTGCCAGCAGTTTCGGCCAGGGAGGCTACGAGCAGTACTTC. Protein product: CASSFGQGGYEQYF.

This sequence joins TRBV5-4 and TRBJ2-3; D possibly uses TRBD1 or TRBD2 (5 bases each). Germline-derived CDR1 and CDR2 are SGHNT and YYREEE (reference sequence). The V end lost 5 bases, the J end lost 5 bases, and 18 bases lay between the germline ends. The length of the CDR3 is 15 residues. The CDR3 nucleotides read TGTGCCAGCAGTATCAAAGGGACCGGGCTAGATACGCAGTATTTT. It codes for CASSIKGTGLDTQYF. The whole variable domain, remainder taken from reference TRBV5-4 and TRBJ2-3, is ETGVTQSPTHLIKTRGQQVTLRCSSQSGHNTVSWYQQALGQGPQFIFQYYREEENGRGNFPPRFSGLQFPNYSSELNVNALELDDSALYLCASSIKGTGLDTQYFGPGTRLTVL.

The chain combines TRBV5-4 with TRBJ2-3, with 11 bases identical to TRBD2. The V segment lost 0 bases and the J segment 0 bases; nucleotides outside the gene matches: 0. There are 16 residues in the CDR3. CDR1 and CDR2 (germline): SGHNT, YYREEE (reference sequence). The CDR3 reads CASSLASGGSTDTQYF. The CDR3 nucleotides read TGTGCCAGCAGCTTGGCTAGCGGGGGGAGCACAGATACGCAGTATTTT.

The chain recombines TRBV4-3 with TRBJ2-2; 13 positions agree with TRBD2. The CDR3 covers 17 residues. CDR1 LGHNA and CDR2 YSLEER come from the germline V gene. The V gene end was trimmed by 1 base and the J gene end by 5 bases; junction bases not matched to a gene: 4. In DNA, the CDR3 is TGCGCCAGCAGCCAAGGGACTAGCGGGAGCGAGACCGGGGAGCTGTTTTTT. Protein: CASSQGTSGSETGELFF.

The rearrangement links TRBV29-1 to TRBJ1-1, with a weak D call TRBD1 (6 bases). The CDR3 has 13 amino acids. The germline CDR1 and CDR2 sequences are SQVTM and ANQGSEA. Trimming shortened V by 6 bases and J by 1 base, and 12 bases separated the two germline ends. The chain's CDR3 is CSVIGGSNTEAFF. The DNA of the CDR3 is TGCAGCGTGATCGGGGGCTCGAACACTGAAGCTTTCTTT.